This entry describes one TCR beta chain. This sample is drawn from a study of T cell changes during pregnancy in multiple sclerosis. Some clones are missing from TCRdb's copy, which holds only in-frame ones; the method was immunoSEQ multiplex PCR. Among tens of thousands of clones, 90% were seen once, and the ten largest hold more than 0.45%. CDR1 and CDR2 (germline): SGHTA, FQGNSA. Trimming removed 2 bases at V and 2 bases at J, with 10 bases between. The CDR3 runs 15 residues. The sequencing here drew on CD4+ T cells from peripheral blood mononuclear cells, taken in the first trimester of pregnancy. The sequence was obtained from a female donor in good health, enrolled as a control in a pregnancy study. The chain uses TRBV7-2 and TRBJ2-1, with D possibly TRBD1 on 5 matching bases. In DNA form, the CDR3 reads TGTGCCAGCAGCTTACCGACAGTTACCTACAATGAGCAGTTCTTC. It translates to CASSLPTVTYNEQFF.